These T cell receptor beta chains were read from a single sample in a study of shared clonotypes between healthy human individuals. TCRdb's copy holds only in-frame clones and misses some; the assay was immunoSEQ multiplex PCR. The repertoire holds 600,000 to 800,000 clones, with around 70% as singletons. Material for sequencing was memory CD4+ T cells sorted from blood. Receptors were obtained from a woman aged 30 to 39 in good health. The conserved cysteine and the conserved F or W are not part of the CDR3 here.

v_gene	j_gene	CDR3aa
TRBV7-9	TRBJ2-6	ASSPGARGLFGANVLT
TRBV5-1	TRBJ2-2	ASSPYSGELF
TRBV28	TRBJ2-3	ASSLQWSDTSTDTQY
TRBV28	TRBJ1-1	ASSFYSSSKRAF
TRBV15	TRBJ1-5	ATSRVESYSNQPQH
TRBV5-6	TRBJ2-7	ASRNLGPGAYEQY
TRBV9	TRBJ1-5	ASSVGYSNQPQH
TRBV27	TRBJ1-1	ASSLQSNTEAF
TRBV10-3	TRBJ2-1	AISVAPRDQDNNEQF
TRBV6-5	TRBJ2-3	ASSPSEDTQY
TRBV5-1	TRBJ2-7	ASSLNRRSTYEQY
TRBV5-1	TRBJ2-3	ASSLDGGRAADTQY
TRBV20-1	TRBJ2-1	SARSYNEQF
TRBV7-9	TRBJ2-5	ASSLALSEKETQY
TRBV2	TRBJ1-5	ASRRDREGQPQH
TRBV28	TRBJ1-2	ASSATGSADT